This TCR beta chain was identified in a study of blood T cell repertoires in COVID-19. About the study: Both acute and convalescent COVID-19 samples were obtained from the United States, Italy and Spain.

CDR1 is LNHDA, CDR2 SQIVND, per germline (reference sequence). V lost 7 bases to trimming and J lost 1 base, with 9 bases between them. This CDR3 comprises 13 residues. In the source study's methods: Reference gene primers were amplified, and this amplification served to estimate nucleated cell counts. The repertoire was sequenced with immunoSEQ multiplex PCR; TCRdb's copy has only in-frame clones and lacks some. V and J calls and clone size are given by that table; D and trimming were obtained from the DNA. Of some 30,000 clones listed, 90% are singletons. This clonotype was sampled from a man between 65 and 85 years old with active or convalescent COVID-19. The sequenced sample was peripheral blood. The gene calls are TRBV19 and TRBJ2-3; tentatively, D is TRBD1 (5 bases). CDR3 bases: TGTGCCAGTATGATAGGGGGCACAGATACGCAGTATTTT. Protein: CASMIGGTDTQYF.